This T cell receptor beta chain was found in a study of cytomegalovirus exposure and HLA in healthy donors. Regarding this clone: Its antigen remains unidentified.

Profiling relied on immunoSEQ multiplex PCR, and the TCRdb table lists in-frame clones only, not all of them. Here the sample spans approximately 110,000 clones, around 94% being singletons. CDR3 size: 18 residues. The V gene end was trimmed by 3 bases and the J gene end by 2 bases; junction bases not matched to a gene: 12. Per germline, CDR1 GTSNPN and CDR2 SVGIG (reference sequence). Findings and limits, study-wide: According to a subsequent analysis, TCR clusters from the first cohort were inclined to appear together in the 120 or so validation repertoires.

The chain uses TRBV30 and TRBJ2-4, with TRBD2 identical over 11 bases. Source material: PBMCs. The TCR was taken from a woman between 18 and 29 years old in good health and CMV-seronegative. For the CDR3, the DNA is TGTGCCTGGAGCGGGAGGGTTAGCGGGAGGGCGACCAAAAACATTCAGTACTTC. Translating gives CAWSGRVSGRATKNIQYF.